Shown below are 6 T cell receptor beta chains from a single sample sequenced in a study of T cell changes during pregnancy in multiple sclerosis. Repertoires were generated with immunoSEQ multiplex PCR, while TCRdb's copy carries only in-frame clones and drops some. The sample holds tens of thousands of clones, about 86% seen once. Sample: CD4+ T cells from peripheral blood mononuclear cells, taken in the first trimester of pregnancy. The origin of the receptors is a female donor in good health, enrolled as a control in a pregnancy study.

The chain links TRBV7-2 to TRBJ1-5; D is unclear. This CDR3 is built from 13 residues. Trimming stripped 2 bases from V and 6 bases from J, with 8 bases between. CDR1 SGHTA and CDR2 FQGNSA come from the germline V gene. In DNA, the CDR3 is TGTGCCAGCAGCTTAAGGCTAGGTCAGCCCCAGCATTTT. Its translation: CASSLRLGQPQHF.

This chain links TRBV5-4 with TRBJ2-7, with a possible D match to TRBD2 (7 bases). The V end was cut by 0 bases, the J end by 2 bases, with 15 bases between. Germline V lookup: CDR1 SGHNT, CDR2 YYREEE (reference sequence). The length of the CDR3 is 16 residues. Here the CDR3 DNA reads TGTGCCAGCAGCTTGGCCGCGGGGGCCGGTACCTACGAGCAGTACTTC. This encodes CASSLAAGAGTYEQYF.

Only one count was recorded for this clone. The rearrangement links TRBV29-1 to TRBJ1-2; D call uncertain. CDR1 and CDR2 from the germline V gene are SQVTM and ANQGSEA. V was cut by 5 bases and J by 2 bases, with 9 bases left in between. The CDR3 loop spans 12 amino acids. The CDR3 region has the DNA TGCAGCGTTTCCGACGGGAACTATGGCTACACCTTC. It codes for CSVSDGNYGYTF.

The chain employs TRBV11-2 and TRBJ2-7; 9 bases are a match to TRBD1. The CDR3 length is 14 residues. V lost 1 base, J lost 2 bases, and 0 bases stayed unmatched. Germline CDR1 SGHAT, CDR2 FQNNGV. As DNA, the CDR3 is TGTGCCAGCAGCTTAGGACAGGGGGCCTACGAGCAGTACTTC. This translates into CASSLGQGAYEQYF.

V gene TRBV18 combines with J gene TRBJ2-5; D is uncertain. V gave up 6 bases and J gave up 2 bases, with 13 bases separating them. This CDR3 region has 14 residues. Germline V gene lookup returns CDR1 KGHSH and CDR2 LQKENI. CDR3 residues: CASSPGAGQETQYF. CDR3 bases: TGTGCCAGCTCCCCCGGCGCAGGTCAAGAGACCCAGTACTTC.

The V and J genes are TRBV9 and TRBJ2-5, with 9 nucleotides matching TRBD2. Germline CDR1 reads SGDLS; CDR2 reads YYNGEE. The CDR3 is 18 residues long. V lost 5 bases to trimming and J lost 1 base; unmatched junction nucleotides: 15. CDR3: CASSYSGGPFGVQETQYF. In DNA form, the CDR3 reads TGTGCCAGCAGTTACAGCGGGGGGCCGTTCGGGGTCCAAGAGACCCAGTACTTC. Filled out from reference TRBV9 and TRBJ2-5, the complete variable domain reads DSGVTQTPKHLITATGQRVTLRCSPRSGDLSVYWYQQSLDQGLQFLIQYYNGEERAKGNILERFSAQQFPDLHSELNLSSLELGDSALYFCASSYSGGPFGVQETQYFGPGTRLLVL.